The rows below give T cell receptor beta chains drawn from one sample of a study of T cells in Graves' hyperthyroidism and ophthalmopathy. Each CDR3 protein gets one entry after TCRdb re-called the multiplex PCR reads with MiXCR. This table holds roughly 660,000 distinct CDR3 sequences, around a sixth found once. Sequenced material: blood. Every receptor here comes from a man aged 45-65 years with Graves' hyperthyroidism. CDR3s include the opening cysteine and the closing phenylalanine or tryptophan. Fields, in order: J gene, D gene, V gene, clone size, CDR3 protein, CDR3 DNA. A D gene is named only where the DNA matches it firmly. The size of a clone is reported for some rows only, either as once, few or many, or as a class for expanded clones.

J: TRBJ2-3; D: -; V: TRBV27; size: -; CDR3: CASRKEISSTDTQYF; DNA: TGTGCCAGCAGAAAAGAGATTTCTAGCACAGATACGCAGTATTTT
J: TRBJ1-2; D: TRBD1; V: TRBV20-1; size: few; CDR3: CSALRTGGGGYTF; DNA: TGCAGTGCTTTGAGGACAGGGGGCGGGGGCTACACCTTC
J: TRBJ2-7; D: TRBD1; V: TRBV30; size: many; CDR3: CAWRARDRVSYEQYF; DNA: TGTGCCTGGAGGGCTAGGGACAGGGTCTCCTACGAGCAGTACTTC
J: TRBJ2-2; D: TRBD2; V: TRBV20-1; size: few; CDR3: CSAAGTSLSGELFF; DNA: TGCAGTGCTGCCGGGACTAGCCTCTCCGGGGAGCTGTTTTTT
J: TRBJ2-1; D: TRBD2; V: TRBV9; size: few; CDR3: CASSQTGTSGKNEQFF; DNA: TGTGCCAGCAGCCAAACCGGGACTAGCGGGAAGAATGAGCAGTTCTTC
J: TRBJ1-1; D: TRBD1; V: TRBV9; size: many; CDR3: CASSGWDSSNTEAFF; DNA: TGTGCCAGCAGCGGGTGGGACAGTTCGAACACTGAAGCTTTCTTT
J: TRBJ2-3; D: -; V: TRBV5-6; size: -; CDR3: CASSLLNLVADTQYF; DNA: TGTGCCAGCAGCTTGTTAAACCTCGTCGCAGATACGCAGTATTTT
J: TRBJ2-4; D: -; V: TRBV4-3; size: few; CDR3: CASSQDQRGDIQYF; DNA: TGCGCCAGCAGCCAAGACCAGAGAGGAGACATTCAGTACTTC
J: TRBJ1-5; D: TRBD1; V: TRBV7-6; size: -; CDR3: CASSPTGRDQPQHF; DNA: TGTGCCAGCAGCCCGACAGGGAGGGATCAGCCCCAGCATTTT
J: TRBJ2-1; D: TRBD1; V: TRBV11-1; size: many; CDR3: CASSVGQGIYNEQFF; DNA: TGTGCCAGCAGCGTGGGACAGGGGATCTACAATGAGCAGTTCTTC
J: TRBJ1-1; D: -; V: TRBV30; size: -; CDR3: CAWRPGWTTEAFF; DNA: TGTGCCTGGAGGCCCGGCTGGACCACTGAAGCTTTCTTT
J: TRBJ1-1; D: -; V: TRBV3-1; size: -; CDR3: CASSQGGLSPNTEAFF; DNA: TGTGCCAGCAGCCAAGGGGGACTGAGCCCGAACACTGAAGCTTTCTTT
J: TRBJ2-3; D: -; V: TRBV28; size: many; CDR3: CASSTLKQGRPDTQYF; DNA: TGTGCCAGCAGTACTCTTAAGCAGGGGCGACCAGATACGCAGTATTTT
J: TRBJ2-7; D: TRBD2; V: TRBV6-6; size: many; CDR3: CASSYTPAGVNYEQYF; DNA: TGTGCCAGCAGTTACACCCCAGCGGGAGTGAACTACGAGCAGTACTTC
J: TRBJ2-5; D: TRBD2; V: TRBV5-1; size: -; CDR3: CASSSGLAGGITQYF; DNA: TGCGCCAGCAGCTCGGGACTAGCGGGCGGGATCACCCAGTACTTC
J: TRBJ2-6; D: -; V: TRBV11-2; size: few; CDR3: CANSLVFRANVLTF; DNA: TGTGCCAACAGCTTAGTCTTCCGGGCCAACGTCCTGACTTTC
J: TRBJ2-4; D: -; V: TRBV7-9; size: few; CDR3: CASSTRTDSKNIQYF; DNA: TGTGCCAGCAGCACCCGGACAGATTCCAAAAACATTCAGTACTTC
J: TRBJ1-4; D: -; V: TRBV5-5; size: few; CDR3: CASSLGRGEINEKLFF; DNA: TGTGCCAGCAGCCTAGGGCGGGGGGAGATTAATGAAAAACTGTTTTTT
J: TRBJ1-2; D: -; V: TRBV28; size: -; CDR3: CASRPGLFGYTF; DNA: TGTGCCAGCAGACCAGGGTTGTTTGGCTACACCTTC
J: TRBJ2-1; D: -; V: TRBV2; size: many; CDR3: CASSGGLWNEQFF; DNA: TGTGCCAGCAGTGGAGGACTGTGGAATGAGCAGTTCTTC
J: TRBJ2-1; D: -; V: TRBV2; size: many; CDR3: CASSVRGPSSYNEQFF; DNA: TGTGCCAGCAGTGTTCGGGGACCGAGCTCCTACAATGAGCAGTTCTTC
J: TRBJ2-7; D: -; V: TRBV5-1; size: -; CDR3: CASSWNSAAYEQYF; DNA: TGCGCCAGCAGCTGGAATAGCGCCGCCTACGAGCAGTACTTC
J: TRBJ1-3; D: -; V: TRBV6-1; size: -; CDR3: CASTGGNTIYF; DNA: TGTGCCAGCACCGGGGGGAACACCATATATTTT
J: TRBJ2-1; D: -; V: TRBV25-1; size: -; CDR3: CASSEKFLIVDEQFF; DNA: TGTGCCAGCAGTGAAAAATTCCTAATCGTCGATGAGCAGTTCTTC
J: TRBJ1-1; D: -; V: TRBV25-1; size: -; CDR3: CASSEYPGPAFF; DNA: TGTGCCAGCAGTGAATACCCGGGCCCGGCTTTCTTT
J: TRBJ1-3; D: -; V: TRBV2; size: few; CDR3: CASSRQGAGGNTIYF; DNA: TGTGCCAGCAGTCGTCAGGGTGCGGGGGGAAACACCATATATTTT
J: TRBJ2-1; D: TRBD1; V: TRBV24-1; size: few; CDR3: CATSAFQGAYNEQFF; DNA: TGTGCCACCAGTGCGTTCCAGGGGGCCTACAATGAGCAGTTCTTC
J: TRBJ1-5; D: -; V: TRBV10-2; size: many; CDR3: CATHQGSNLGNQPQHF; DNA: TGCGCCACCCATCAGGGATCGAATTTGGGCAATCAGCCCCAGCATTTT
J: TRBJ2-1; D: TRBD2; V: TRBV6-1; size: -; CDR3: CASSKGLEYNEQFF; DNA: TGTGCCAGCAGTAAGGGACTAGAATACAATGAGCAGTTCTTC
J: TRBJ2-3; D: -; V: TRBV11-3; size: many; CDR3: CASNLGSYGADTQYF; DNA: TGTGCCAGCAACCTGGGGTCGTACGGTGCAGATACGCAGTATTTT
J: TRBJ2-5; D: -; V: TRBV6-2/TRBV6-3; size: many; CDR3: CASNHGPAGQETQYF; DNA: TGTGCCAGCAATCATGGGCCTGCGGGGCAAGAGACCCAGTACTTC
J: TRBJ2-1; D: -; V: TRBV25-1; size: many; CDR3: CASSEPGSYNEQFF; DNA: TGTGCCAGCAGTGAACCCGGGAGCTACAATGAGCAGTTCTTC
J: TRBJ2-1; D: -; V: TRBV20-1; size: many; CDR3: CSAIGDEGLRNEQFF; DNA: TGCAGTGCTATAGGCGACGAGGGACTGCGCAATGAGCAGTTCTTC
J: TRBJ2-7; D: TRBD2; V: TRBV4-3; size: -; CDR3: CASSPGLAGVPEQYF; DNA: TGCGCCAGCAGCCCCGGACTAGCGGGAGTCCCCGAGCAGTACTTC
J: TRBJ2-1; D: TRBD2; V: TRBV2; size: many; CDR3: CASSVDGRSYNEQFF; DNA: TGTGCCAGCAGTGTGGACGGGAGGAGCTACAATGAGCAGTTCTTC
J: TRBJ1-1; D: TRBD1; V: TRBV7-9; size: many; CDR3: CASSSGTAMNTEAFF; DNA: TGTGCCAGCAGCTCCGGGACAGCCATGAACACTGAAGCTTTCTTT
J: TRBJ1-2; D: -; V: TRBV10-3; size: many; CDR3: CAISDRENYGYTF; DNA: TGTGCCATCAGTGACAGGGAGAACTATGGCTACACCTTC
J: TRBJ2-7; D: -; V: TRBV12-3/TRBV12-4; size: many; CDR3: CASSLAGAYYEQYF; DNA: TGTGCCAGCAGTTTAGCAGGGGCCTACTACGAGCAGTACTTC
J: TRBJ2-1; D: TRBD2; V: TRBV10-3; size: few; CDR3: CAISGTGTSSSLGQFF; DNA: TGTGCCATCAGTGGGACCGGGACTAGCTCCTCTTTGGGGCAGTTCTTC
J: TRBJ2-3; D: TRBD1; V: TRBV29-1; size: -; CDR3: CSVGQASTDTQYF; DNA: TGCAGCGTAGGACAGGCGAGCACAGATACGCAGTATTTT
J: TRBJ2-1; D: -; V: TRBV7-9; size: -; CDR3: CASSLVDRSGSDEQFF; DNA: TGTGCCAGCAGCTTAGTAGACCGATCCGGGTCCGATGAGCAGTTCTTC
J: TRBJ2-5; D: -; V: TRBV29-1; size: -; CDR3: CSVKTGTRHATQYF; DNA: TGCAGCGTTAAGACAGGGACTAGACATGCGACCCAGTACTTC
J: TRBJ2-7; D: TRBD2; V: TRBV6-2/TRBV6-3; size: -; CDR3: CASSQTGTSVYEQYF; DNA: TGTGCCAGCAGTCAAACCGGGACTAGCGTCTACGAGCAGTACTTC
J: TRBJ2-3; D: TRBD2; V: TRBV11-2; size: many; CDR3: CASSLGSTSGSTDTQYF; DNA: TGTGCCAGCAGCTTAGGTTCGACTAGCGGGAGCACAGATACGCAGTATTTT
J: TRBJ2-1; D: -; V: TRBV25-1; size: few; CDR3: CASSANLRAYNEQFF; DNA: TGTGCCAGCAGTGCAAACCTCCGAGCTTACAATGAGCAGTTCTTC
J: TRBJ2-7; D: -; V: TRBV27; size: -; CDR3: CASSFNSRYEQYF; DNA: TGTGCCAGCAGTTTCAACAGTCGCTACGAGCAGTACTTC
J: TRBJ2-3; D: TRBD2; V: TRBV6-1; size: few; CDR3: CASSPTSSSTDTQYF; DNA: TGTGCCAGCAGCCCGACTAGCTCTAGCACAGATACGCAGTATTTT
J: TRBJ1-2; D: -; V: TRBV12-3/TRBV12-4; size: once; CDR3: CASSLGQRLYGYTF; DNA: TGTGCCAGCAGTTTAGGACAGCGCCTCTATGGCTACACCTTC
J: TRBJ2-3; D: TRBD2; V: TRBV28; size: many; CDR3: CASSFSGGADTQYF; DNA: TGTGCCAGCAGTTTCAGCGGGGGGGCAGATACGCAGTATTTT
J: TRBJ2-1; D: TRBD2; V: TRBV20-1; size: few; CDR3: CSARDLASGPRGNEQFF; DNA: TGCAGTGCTAGAGATCTGGCTAGCGGGCCGCGAGGCAATGAGCAGTTCTTC
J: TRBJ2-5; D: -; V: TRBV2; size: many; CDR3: CASSAQAAQYF; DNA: TGTGCCAGCAGTGCCCAGGCGGCCCAGTACTTC
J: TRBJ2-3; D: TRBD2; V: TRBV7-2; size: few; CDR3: CASSLILAGGSQYF; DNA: TGTGCCAGCAGCTTAATCCTAGCGGGAGGGTCGCAGTATTTT
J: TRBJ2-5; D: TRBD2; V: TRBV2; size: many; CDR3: CASSNQPGRAGGRLYF; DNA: TGTGCCAGCAGTAACCAACCAGGACGAGCGGGAGGCCGTCTGTACTTC
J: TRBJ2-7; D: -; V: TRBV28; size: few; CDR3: CASSFPDRYYEQYF; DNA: TGTGCCAGCAGTTTTCCGGACAGATACTACGAGCAGTACTTC
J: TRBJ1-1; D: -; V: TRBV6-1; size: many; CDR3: CASTTGSALRTEAFF; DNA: TGTGCCAGCACAACAGGGAGCGCACTTCGGACTGAAGCTTTCTTT
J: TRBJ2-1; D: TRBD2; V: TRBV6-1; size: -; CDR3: CASSSSGRLHNEQFF; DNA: TGTGCCAGCAGTTCTAGCGGGAGGTTGCACAATGAGCAGTTCTTC
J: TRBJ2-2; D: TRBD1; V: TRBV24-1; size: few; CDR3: CATSDPRGPLNTGELFF; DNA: TGTGCCACCAGTGACCCCAGGGGGCCGTTGAACACCGGGGAGCTGTTTTTT
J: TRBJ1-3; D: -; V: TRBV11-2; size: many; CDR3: CASSLAARGTGNTIYF; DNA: TGTGCCAGCAGCTTAGCCGCCAGGGGTACTGGAAACACCATATATTTT
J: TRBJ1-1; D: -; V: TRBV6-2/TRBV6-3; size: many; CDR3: CASSYATGRGKAFF; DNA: TGTGCCAGCAGTTACGCAACAGGGAGGGGGAAGGCTTTCTTT
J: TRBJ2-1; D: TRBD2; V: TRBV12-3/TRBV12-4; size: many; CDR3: CASSFSGSHDEQFF; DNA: TGTGCCAGCAGTTTCAGCGGGAGCCACGATGAGCAGTTCTTC